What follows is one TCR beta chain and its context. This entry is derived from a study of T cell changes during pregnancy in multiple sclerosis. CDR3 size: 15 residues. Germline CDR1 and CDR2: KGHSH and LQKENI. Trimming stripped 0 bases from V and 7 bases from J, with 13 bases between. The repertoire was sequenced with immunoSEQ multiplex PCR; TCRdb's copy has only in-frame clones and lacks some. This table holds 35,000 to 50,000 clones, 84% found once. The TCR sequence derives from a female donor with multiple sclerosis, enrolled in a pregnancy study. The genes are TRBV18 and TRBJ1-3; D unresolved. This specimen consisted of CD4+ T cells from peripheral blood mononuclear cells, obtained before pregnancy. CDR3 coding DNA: TGTGCCAGCTCACCACCCCGGACTGATTCGAACACCATATATTTT. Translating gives CASSPPRTDSNTIYF. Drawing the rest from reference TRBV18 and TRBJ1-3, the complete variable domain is NAGVMQNPRHLVRRRGQEARLRCSPMKGHSHVYWYRQLPEEGLKFMVYLQKENIIDESGMPKERFSAEFPKEGPSILRIQQVVRGDSAAYFCASSPPRTDSNTIYFGEGSWLTVV.